Below, 18 T cell receptor beta chains from the same sample are listed, as sequenced in a study of T cells expressing NK-cell markers (dated by TCRdb to between 2020 and 2021). The library was built by means of 5' RACE. Data came from an Illumina HiSeq 2000. TCRdb reprocessed the reads; each CDR3 protein sequence makes one entry, and DNA is unavailable. The table of this sample itemizes some 280,000 distinct CDR3 sequences. The ten largest clonotypes hold 0.39% of the sample. The material sequenced was blood T cells: a sorted CD56 or NKG2C T cell subset, CD4+ or CD8+ T cells, or bulk PBMC T cells (not recorded which). These receptors came from a man between 18 and 35 years old in good health. Donor details come from another sample of the same person, matched by shared clones.

The chain is built from TRBV7-7 and TRBJ2-2; with no DNA, the TCRdb D assignment of TRBD1 cannot be verified. Germline lookup yields CDR1 SSHAT and CDR2 FNYEAQ (reference sequence). The CDR3 has 16 amino acids. The CDR3 here is CASSSVAGQDTGELFF.

The chain combines TRBV6-1 with TRBJ2-7; checking the TCRdb D call of TRBD2 is not possible without DNA. The CDR3 covers 16 residues. From germline, CDR1 is MNHNS and CDR2 SASEGT. The CDR3 reads CASTLLAGGPDLEQYF.

The chain is built from TRBV10-3 and TRBJ2-1; TCRdb outputs TRBD2, but without DNA this stays unchecked. The CDR3 spans 13 residues. Per the germline V gene, CDR1 is ENHRY and CDR2 is SYGVKD. The CDR3: CAIRGGLGDEQFF.

This chain uses TRBV5-1 with TRBJ2-1; with no DNA, the TCRdb D assignment of TRBD2 cannot be verified. The germline gives CDR1 SGHRS, CDR2 YFSETQ. CDR3 length equals 14 residues. CDR3 in amino acids: CASQLAGEKNEQFF.

The chain couples TRBV10-3 to TRBJ2-1. The CDR3 loop spans 14 amino acids. Germline V gene lookup returns CDR1 ENHRY and CDR2 SYGVKD. CDR3 loop: CAISDRTPYNEQFF.

The V and J genes are TRBV7-9 and TRBJ2-3; the TCRdb D gene call, TRBD2, has no DNA to confirm it. The V gene's germline CDR1 is SEHNR and CDR2 FQNEAQ (reference sequence). The CDR3 is 17 residues long. The CDR3 protein is CATRSPIAGGSTDTQYF.

This chain connects TRBV20-1 to TRBJ2-1; TCRdb selects TRBD2, and the lack of DNA leaves this call unchecked. Germline CDR1 reads DFQATT; CDR2 reads SNEGSKA (reference sequence). This CDR3 comprises 15 residues. CDR3 amino acids: CSACWTSGKRNEQFF.

The chain uses TRBV5-1 and TRBJ2-4; with no DNA, the TCRdb D assignment of TRBD2 cannot be verified. Germline lookup yields CDR1 SGHRS and CDR2 YFSETQ. This CDR3 has 16 amino acids. This CDR3 is CASSPRTSGRLNIQYF.

The J gene is TRBJ1-2, the V gene TRBV6-1; checking the TCRdb D call of TRBD1 is not possible without DNA. The CDR3 consists of 13 residues. Germline CDR1 and CDR2: MNHNS and SASEGT. The CDR3 region is CASSYRQGGGYTF.

The chain is built from TRBV6-1 and TRBJ2-7; without DNA, the TCRdb call of TRBD1 cannot be checked. The CDR3 has 14 amino acids. CDR1 and CDR2 (germline): MNHNS, SASEGT. The CDR3 loop reads CASSVDRGLSEQYF.

The chain has TRBV4-2 and TRBJ1-5. CDR3 length equals 16 residues. Per the germline V gene, CDR1 is LGHNA and CDR2 is YNFKEQ. CDR3 protein: CASSQDLSGINQPQHF.

The rearrangement joins TRBV5-1 to TRBJ1-2. The CDR3 length is 13 residues. Germline V gene lookup returns CDR1 SGHRS and CDR2 YFSETQ. CDR3 sequence reads: CASSLDQGLGYTF. The whole variable domain, remainder taken from reference TRBV5-1 and TRBJ1-2, is KAGVTQTPRYLIKTRGQQVTLSCSPISGHRSVSWYQQTPGQGLQFLFEYFSETQRNKGNFPGRFSGRQFSNSRSEMNVSTLELGDSALYLCASSLDQGLGYTFGSGTRLTVV.

J is TRBJ2-1 and V is TRBV2; TCRdb returns TRBD1, unconfirmable since there is no DNA. There are 13 residues in the CDR3. Germline-derived CDR1 and CDR2 are SNHLY and FYNNEI. The CDR3 is CASREDRVEEQFF. Drawing the rest from reference TRBV2 and TRBJ2-1, the complete variable domain is EPEVTQTPSHQVTQMGQEVILRCVPISNHLYFYWYRQILGQKVEFLVSFYNNEISEKSEIFDDQFSVERPDGSNFTLKIRSTKLEDSAMYFCASREDRVEEQFFGPGTRLTVL.

The V call is TRBV10-1, the J call TRBJ2-1; the TCRdb call, TRBD2, lacks DNA for checking. The CDR3 totals 14 residues. Germline assignment: CDR1 WNHNN and CDR2 SYGVQD (reference sequence). CDR3 amino acids: CASSEGLAGGRKFF.

This rearrangement joins TRBV14 to TRBJ1-2; TCRdb calls TRBD1, which cannot be checked without DNA. Germline CDR1 and CDR2: SGHDN and FVKESK. The CDR3 loop spans 14 amino acids. CDR3: CASSQLGGLYGYTF.

CDR3 region: CASSLTGGARLKPQHF. This rearrangement joins TRBV7-2 to TRBJ1-5; TCRdb reports TRBD1, a call that lacks DNA to check it against. The CDR3 contains 16 residues. The V gene's germline CDR1 is SGHTA and CDR2 FQGNSA.

CDR3 protein: CSVVSPGAQETQYF. The chain has TRBV29-1 and TRBJ2-5. The CDR3 runs 14 residues. Germline values: CDR1 SQVTM, CDR2 ANQGSEA.

V usage is TRBV6-2 or TRBV6-3 and J usage is TRBJ1-2; no DNA is available, so the TRBD1 call from TCRdb remains unchecked. The CDR3 loop spans 15 amino acids. Germline V gene lookup returns CDR1 MNHEY and CDR2 SVGEGT. The CDR3 protein is CASRSRTANFYGYTF.